The rows below give T cell receptor beta chains drawn from one sample of a study of graft-versus-host responses after intestinal transplantation. TCRdb's copy holds only in-frame clones and misses some; the assay was immunoSEQ multiplex PCR. The data contain fewer than 45,000 clones, 90% to 95% of them seen just once; the ten biggest clones take up 0.65% to 0.95%. The specimen comprised PBMCs, sampled 16 days after intestinal transplant. The receptors originated from a human patient who received an intestinal transplant, so some T cells may come from the graft donor. Each CDR3 is given with its conserved first and last residue. The D gene is left open where the match is weak. Size is omitted from some rows. Given values are once, few, many or a class for expanded clones.

J: TRBJ2-3
size: .
D: .
V: TRBV4-3
CDR3: CASSQDSRTENTDTQYF
DNA: TGCGCCAGCAGCCAAGACTCCCGGACTGAAAATACAGATACGCAGTATTTT

J: TRBJ2-1
size: .
D: .
V: TRBV4-1
CDR3: CASSRRASSYNEQFF
DNA: TGCGCCAGCAGCAGGCGCGCCAGCTCCTACAATGAGCAGTTCTTC

J: TRBJ1-5
size: .
D: TRBD1
V: TRBV18
CDR3: CASSPPLKQGAQPQHF
DNA: TGTGCCAGCTCACCACCACTGAAACAGGGGGCCCAGCCCCAGCATTTT

J: TRBJ1-5
size: .
D: .
V: TRBV19
CDR3: CASKESPRDKLNQPQHF
DNA: TGTGCCAGCAAGGAGTCACCCCGGGACAAACTGAATCAGCCCCAGCATTTT

J: TRBJ2-1
size: .
D: .
V: TRBV5-1
CDR3: CASSLGSSQVNEQFF
DNA: TGCGCCAGCAGCTTGGGGTCTTCGCAAGTCAATGAGCAGTTCTTC

J: TRBJ2-3
size: .
D: TRBD2
V: TRBV4-2
CDR3: CASSQDSASGVTDTQYF
DNA: TGTGCCAGCAGCCAAGATTCCGCTAGCGGGGTCACAGATACGCAGTATTTT

J: TRBJ1-5
size: .
D: TRBD1
V: TRBV28
CDR3: CASSLRTGNSNQPQHF
DNA: TGTGCCAGCAGTTTGCGGACAGGGAATAGCAATCAGCCCCAGCATTTT

J: TRBJ1-5
size: .
D: TRBD1
V: TRBV15
CDR3: CATSRGQGSQPQHF
DNA: TGTGCCACCAGCAGAGGACAGGGTTCGCAGCCCCAGCATTTT

J: TRBJ2-7
size: .
D: TRBD2
V: TRBV27
CDR3: CASSLFPAGGYSYEQYF
DNA: TGTGCCAGCAGTTTATTCCCAGCGGGAGGGTACTCCTACGAGCAGTACTTC

J: TRBJ2-3
size: .
D: .
V: TRBV27
CDR3: CATQIINGDTQYF
DNA: TGTGCCACCCAAATAATCAATGGCGATACGCAGTATTTT

J: TRBJ2-3
size: .
D: .
V: TRBV4-2
CDR3: CASSQDPGPGPSTDTQYF
DNA: TGTGCCAGCAGCCAAGACCCAGGACCCGGACCGAGCACAGATACGCAGTATTTT

J: TRBJ1-1
size: .
D: TRBD1
V: TRBV6-5
CDR3: CASSFDRGNTEAFF
DNA: TGTGCCAGCTCTTTCGACAGGGGGAACACTGAAGCTTTCTTT

J: TRBJ2-1
size: .
D: TRBD2
V: TRBV5-4
CDR3: CASSFNGRDNEQFF
DNA: TGTGCCAGCAGCTTTAACGGGAGGGACAATGAGCAGTTCTTC

J: TRBJ2-7
size: .
D: .
V: TRBV27
CDR3: CASSLTSSYEQYF
DNA: TGTGCCAGCAGCCTTACAAGCTCCTACGAGCAGTACTTC

J: TRBJ2-7
size: .
D: .
V: TRBV9
CDR3: CASSVAEGGFEQYF
DNA: TGTGCCAGCAGCGTAGCGGAGGGGGGGTTCGAGCAGTACTTC

J: TRBJ2-7
size: .
D: .
V: TRBV2
CDR3: CASRATGGSYEQYF
DNA: TGTGCCAGCAGAGCGACAGGAGGCTCCTACGAGCAGTACTTC

J: TRBJ2-3
size: .
D: .
V: TRBV7-3
CDR3: CASSLVPTSTDTQYF
DNA: TGTGCCAGCAGCTTAGTTCCGACTAGCACAGATACGCAGTATTTT

J: TRBJ2-1
size: .
D: .
V: TRBV11-2
CDR3: CASSPTAGEQFF
DNA: TGTGCCAGCAGCCCAACCGCGGGTGAGCAGTTCTTC

J: TRBJ2-5
size: .
D: TRBD2
V: TRBV9
CDR3: CASSVEVAGDSRETQYF
DNA: TGTGCCAGCAGCGTAGAAGTAGCGGGAGATTCGAGGGAGACCCAGTACTTC

J: TRBJ2-7
size: .
D: TRBD1
V: TRBV9
CDR3: CASSSQGEDEQYF
DNA: TGTGCCAGCAGCTCCCAGGGGGAAGACGAGCAGTACTTC

J: TRBJ2-1
size: .
D: TRBD2
V: TRBV7-2
CDR3: CASSLGLANEQFF
DNA: TGTGCCAGCAGCCTGGGACTAGCTAATGAGCAGTTCTTC

J: TRBJ1-2
size: .
D: .
V: TRBV27
CDR3: CASSLSPNYGYTF
DNA: TGTGCCAGCAGTTTATCCCCGAACTATGGCTACACCTTC

J: TRBJ2-3
size: .
D: .
V: TRBV7-3
CDR3: CASSAGLSTDTQYF
DNA: TGTGCCAGCAGCGCCGGTCTTAGCACAGATACGCAGTATTTT

J: TRBJ2-3
size: few
D: .
V: TRBV4-3
CDR3: CASRAGPGTDTQYF
DNA: TGCGCCAGCCGGGCAGGCCCAGGCACAGATACGCAGTATTTT

J: TRBJ2-1
size: .
D: .
V: TRBV28
CDR3: CASSLFGIKEEQFF
DNA: TGTGCCAGCAGTCTTTTTGGGATAAAGGAGGAGCAGTTCTTC

J: TRBJ1-1
size: .
D: TRBD1
V: TRBV5-1
CDR3: CASKIRGFTEAFF
DNA: TGCGCCAGCAAAATCAGGGGGTTCACTGAAGCTTTCTTT